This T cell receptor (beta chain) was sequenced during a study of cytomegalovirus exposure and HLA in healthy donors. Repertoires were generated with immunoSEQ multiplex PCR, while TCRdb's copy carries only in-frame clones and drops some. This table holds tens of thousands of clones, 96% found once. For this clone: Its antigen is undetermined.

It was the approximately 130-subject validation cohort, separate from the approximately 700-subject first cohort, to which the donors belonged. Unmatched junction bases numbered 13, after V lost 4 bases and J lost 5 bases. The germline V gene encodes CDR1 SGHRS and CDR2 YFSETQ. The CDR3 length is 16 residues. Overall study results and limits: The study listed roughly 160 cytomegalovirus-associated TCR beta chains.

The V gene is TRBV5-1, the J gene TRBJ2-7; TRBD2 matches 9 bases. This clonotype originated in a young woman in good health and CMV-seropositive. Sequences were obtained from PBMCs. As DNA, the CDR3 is TGCGCCAGCAGCGCCGCTTGGAGCGGGAGGCGCGACGAGCAGTACTTC. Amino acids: CASSAAWSGRRDEQYF. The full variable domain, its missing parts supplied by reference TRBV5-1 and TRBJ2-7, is KAGVTQTPRYLIKTRGQQVTLSCSPISGHRSVSWYQQTPGQGLQFLFEYFSETQRNKGNFPGRFSGRQFSNSRSEMNVSTLELGDSALYLCASSAAWSGRRDEQYFGPGTRLTVT.